This T cell receptor beta chain emerged from a study of tumor and adjacent non-tumor tissue in lung cancer. Study information: The patients, some ten men and 5 women, were about 31 to 85 with stage I to III disease. Overall study results and limits: Normal lung showed higher cumulative top 100 clone frequency than tumor. Significantly higher TCR diversity was found in tumor than normal lung.

This sample's RNA came from whole unsorted tissue. More than 3 cm separated this lung sample from the edge of the tumor. Donors were chemotherapy-naive, newly diagnosed lung cancer surgical patients in China, August–late 2014. Three rounds of nested PCR, following a modified ARM-PCR protocol, produced the TCRbeta library. TCRdb re-derived calls from the multiplex PCR reads in MiXCR, one entry per CDR3 protein. The sample contains about 76,000 distinct CDR3 sequences, roughly 80% of which appear only once. The CDR3 runs 15 residues. Germline trimming cut 6 bases from V and 6 bases from J; bases unmatched to any gene: 7. Germline lookup yields CDR1 DFQATT and CDR2 SNEGSKA (reference sequence). Remarks on this clonotype: Its antigen is still unknown.

The chain joins TRBV20-1 to TRBJ2-1; 14 nucleotides agree with TRBD2. This receptor was taken from a man in his fifties or sixties with non-small cell lung cancer. Sequencing was done on a sample of distant non-tumor lung tissue. CDR3 residues: CSAQGLAGESNEQFF. CDR3 sequence (DNA): TGCAGTGCCCAGGGACTAGCGGGAGAGAGCAATGAGCAGTTCTTC.